This T cell receptor beta chain derives from a study of T cell repertoires in cytomegalovirus infection. Study background: Public signatures in TCR beta pointed to CMV infection and matching HLA type. Study results and limitations: Totalled public TCR beta family frequency picked out people who carried CMV plus the relevant HLA. HLA-C-restricted CMV-specific TCR beta clonotypes prevailed in the ex vivo response.

This clonotype was found once. The antigen is not known. MiXCR, run by TCRdb on the reads, gives a single entry per CDR3 protein. The sample includes fewer than 550,000 distinct CDR3 sequences, about 15% of them seen just once. The length of the CDR3 is 15 residues. Trimming removed 9 bases from V and 4 bases from J, with 21 bases in between. Sequenced sample: CD8+ T cells from PBMCs. This chain uses TRBV12-3 or TRBV12-4 with TRBJ1-1; unclear D gene. This TCR was recovered from a human donor in good health (CMV status not recorded). Some clones in this sample may be carry-over from other donors' samples. The CDR3 here is CASSPQIDVPTEAFF. The DNA for the CDR3 is TGTGCCAGTTCGCCTCAAATAGACGTACCCACTGAAGCTTTCTTT.